This entry describes one TCR beta chain. Antigen: not known. This entry comes from a study of blood T cells in healthy people across ages. General study points: Lack of knowledge of donor CMV status possibly confounded expanded clonotype changes.

Primed by a sample-barcoded 5' primer and a J-beta primer mix, a second PCR proceeded for about 6 to 12 cycles. TCRdb fed the 5' RACE reads into MiXCR, producing one record per CDR3 protein. The table includes around 580,000 distinct CDR3 sequences, less than 60% detected once. Germline trimming cut 6 bases from V and 5 bases from J; bases unmatched to any gene: 7. In germline, CDR1 is MNHEY, CDR2 SMNVEV (reference sequence). This CDR3 spans 14 amino acids. This sequence joins TRBV27 and TRBJ1-2, with TRBD1 matching 9 bases. The sequencing input was blood. The TCR was taken from an elderly man in good health. The CDR3 region is CASRLQGAPYGYTF. DNA for the CDR3: TGTGCCAGCAGATTACAGGGGGCCCCTTATGGCTACACCTTC.